The 14 T cell receptor beta chains below all came from one sample that was sequenced in a study of CD8+CD57+ T cells in acquired aplastic anemia. TCR beta VDJ combinations and CDR3 sequences were profiled from genomic DNA. TCRdb independently ran MiXCR on the reads; one entry per CDR3 protein. Of 150,000 or so distinct CDR3 sequences in the sample, about three fifths were seen once. The specimen was sorted CD4+, CD8+, or CD8+CD57+ T cells (not recorded which) from PBMCs. All receptors derive from a human donor in good health.

The chain carries TRBV15 and TRBJ1-1; TRBD1 matches 11 bases. V lost 2 bases to trimming and J lost 1 base; unmatched junction nucleotides: 15. This CDR3 is 20 amino acids long. In germline, CDR1 is LNHNV, CDR2 YYDKDF (reference sequence). In nucleotides, the CDR3 is TGTGCCACCAGCAGACTCAACCGAGGACAGGGGGCATGGAAGAACACTGAAGCTTTCTTT. Residues: CATSRLNRGQGAWKNTEAFF.

The chain recombines TRBV6-5 with TRBJ1-2; 11 bases align to TRBD1. The germline V gene has CDR1 MNHEY and CDR2 SVGAGI. The CDR3 has 17 amino acids. After removal of 10 bases from V and 4 bases from J, the junction contained 17 bases not matched to a gene. The DNA for the CDR3 is TGTGCCACCCATCAGGACAGGGGGCTACCCGCCGGCTATGGCTACACCTTC. This encodes CATHQDRGLPAGYGYTF.

The chain carries TRBV29-1 and TRBJ1-2, with D tentatively TRBD1 (5 bases). V was shortened by 3 bases and J by 4 bases, with 15 bases between the two germline ends. CDR1 is SQVTM and CDR2 is ANQGSEA in the germline V gene. The CDR3 extends over 14 amino acids. CDR3 residues: CSVEATGTAYGYTF. DNA for the CDR3: TGCAGCGTTGAGGCGACTGGGACGGCCTATGGCTACACCTTC.

Points on this clonotype: One end of the junction does not line up with germline, which may come from a read error. This chain connects TRBV9 to TRBJ2-3; D uncertain. Germline CDR1 and CDR2: SGDLS and YYNGEE. The CDR3 spans 13 residues. The CDR3 is CATSREWSDTQYF. DNA of the CDR3: TGTGCCACCAGCAGAGAGTGGTCAGATACGCAGTATTTT.

This clonotype was seen ten or more times. The chain has TRBV4-1 and TRBJ1-2; 7 nucleotides match TRBD1. After removal of 2 bases from V and 8 bases from J, the junction contained 8 bases not matched to a gene. Germline assignment: CDR1 MGHRA and CDR2 YSYEKL. The CDR3 has 14 residues. The CDR3 DNA follows: TGCGCCAGCAGCCAATACCAGGGGGTAAAGGGCTACACCTTC. It codes for CASSQYQGVKGYTF.

The chain combines TRBV9 with TRBJ1-2; the D is unclear. V dropped 0 bases and J dropped 3 bases, with 6 bases sitting between them. Germline V gene data show CDR1 as SGDLS and CDR2 as YYNGEE. This CDR3 has 13 amino acids. CDR3 protein: CASSVVGHYGYTF. The CDR3 DNA reads as TGTGCCAGCAGCGTAGTCGGACACTATGGCTACACCTTC.

Details on this clonotype: No DNA is shown, since the ends of the CDR3 on it are uncertain; the CDR3 is the one TCRdb lists. V gene TRBV5-4 combines with J gene TRBJ1-3; the table's D call of TRBD1 was not tested on the DNA. The CDR3 length equals 15 residues, ends included. From germline, CDR1 is SGHNT and CDR2 YYREEE (reference sequence). This CDR3 reads CASSSTLGGGNTIYF.

This clonotype turned up a few times. The chain employs TRBV19 and TRBJ2-5; D ambiguous. This CDR3 has 13 amino acids. Germline V gives CDR1 LNHDA, CDR2 SQIVND (reference sequence). Trimming took off 4 bases at V and 0 bases at J, with 6 bases between the two ends. The CDR3 loop reads CASSTVYQETQYF. CDR3 nucleotide sequence: TGTGCCAGTAGTACAGTGTACCAAGAGACCCAGTACTTC.

The chain links TRBV5-1 to TRBJ1-6; tentatively, D is TRBD1 (5 bases). The CDR3 has 14 amino acids. V was trimmed by 4 bases and J by 8 bases, leaving 13 bases between them. CDR1 SGHRS and CDR2 YFSETQ come from the germline V gene. As DNA, the CDR3 is TGCGCCAGCAGCCCCGGTAGGGACTATTCACCCCTCCACTTT. Protein: CASSPGRDYSPLHF.

The V and J genes are TRBV24-1 and TRBJ1-5; tentatively, D is TRBD1 (5 bases). There are 14 residues in the CDR3. Trimming cost V 5 bases and J 3 bases, with 10 bases left between them. Per germline, CDR1 KGHDR and CDR2 SFDVKD. The chain's CDR3 is CATSVQGVNQPQHF. DNA of the CDR3: TGTGCCACCAGTGTCCAGGGTGTCAATCAGCCCCAGCATTTT.

This clonotype was observed a few times. The chain uses TRBV15 and TRBJ2-5, with D perhaps TRBD2 (6 bases). Trimming shortened V by 6 bases and J by 4 bases, and 15 bases separated the two germline ends. Germline lookup yields CDR1 LNHNV and CDR2 YYDKDF (reference sequence). The CDR3 has 14 amino acids. The CDR3 region is CATSGGAGGETQYF. For the CDR3, the DNA is TGTGCCACCAGTGGCGGGGCTGGGGGAGAGACCCAGTACTTC.

The rearrangement links TRBV7-6 to TRBJ2-7; 7 bases agree with TRBD2. This CDR3 region has 16 residues. Trimming removed 1 base from V and 0 bases from J; junction bases left unmatched: 6. CDR1 SGHVS and CDR2 FNYEAQ come from the germline V gene. The CDR3 protein is CASSLGQTGGSYEQYF. The CDR3 nucleotides read TGTGCCAGCAGCTTAGGCCAGACGGGAGGCTCCTACGAGCAGTACTTC.

This clonotype was counted ten times or more. The genes are TRBV11-1 and TRBJ2-1; maybe TRBD2 (5 bases). CDR3 length equals 16 residues. In germline, CDR1 is SGHAT, CDR2 FQDESV (reference sequence). V was clipped by 6 bases and J by 4 bases, with 19 bases between them. The CDR3 spells CASSLGPEERYNEQFF. The CDR3 DNA follows: TGTGCCAGCAGTCTGGGTCCGGAGGAGAGGTACAATGAGCAGTTCTTC.

V and J are TRBV7-8 and TRBJ2-7, with D perhaps given as TRBD1 or TRBD2 (6 bases each). Per the germline V gene, CDR1 is SGHVS and CDR2 is FQNEAQ. The V and J ends lost 5 bases and 6 bases respectively, with 17 bases between them. This CDR3 spans 14 amino acids. The CDR3 spells CASSKQGLKAEQYF. In nucleotides, the CDR3 is TGTGCCAGCAGCAAACAGGGACTGAAGGCCGAGCAGTACTTC.